A single sample gave rise to the 28 T cell receptor beta chains below, sequenced in a study of blood T cell repertoires in COVID-19. Sequencing was performed with immunoSEQ multiplex PCR; in TCRdb, only in-frame clones are kept and a portion is missing. The sample records about 320,000 clones, 70% to 90% being singletons. The sample was peripheral blood. Receptor source: a woman younger than 45 with COVID-19, enrolled during active disease.

The chain joins TRBV4-2 to TRBJ1-1, with D possibly TRBD1 on 5 matching bases. V gave up 0 bases and J gave up 2 bases, with 16 bases separating them. CDR3 length equals 17 residues. In germline, CDR1 is LGHNA, CDR2 YNFKEQ. Written as DNA, the CDR3 is TGTGCCAGCAGCCAAGATGGGCGTGCGGGGCGAAACACTGAAGCTTTCTTT. Protein sequence: CASSQDGRAGRNTEAFF.

The J gene is TRBJ1-2, the V gene TRBV7-9, with a weak D call TRBD1 (5 bases). Trimming shortened V by 4 bases and J by 8 bases, and 11 bases separated the two germline ends. Germline CDR1 and CDR2: SEHNR and FQNEAQ (reference sequence). This CDR3 has 12 residues. CDR3 amino acids: CASSSTGEGYTF. In nucleotides, the CDR3 is TGTGCCAGCAGCTCAACAGGAGAGGGCTACACCTTC.

The chain combines TRBV2 with TRBJ1-6; tentatively, D is TRBD1 (6 bases). This CDR3 has 17 residues. V was clipped by 8 bases and J by 3 bases, with 20 bases between them. Germline-derived CDR1 and CDR2 are SNHLY and FYNNEI. This CDR3 reads CASLYRESLFYNSPLHF. The CDR3 coding sequence is TGTGCCAGCTTATACAGGGAATCCCTCTTCTATAATTCACCCCTCCACTTT.

The chain couples TRBV10-3 to TRBJ1-6, with 11 bases aligning to TRBD1. This CDR3 region has 15 residues. Germline V gene sequence: CDR1 ENHRY, CDR2 SYGVKD. The J segment lost 7 bases and the V segment lost 6 bases, leaving 5 bases of the junction unmatched. This chain's CDR3 is CAISPGTGGNSPLHF. CDR3 in DNA: TGTGCCATCAGCCCCGGGACAGGGGGAAATTCACCCCTCCACTTT.

This clone was observed many times. J is TRBJ2-7 and V is TRBV3-1 (or the pseudogene TRBV3-2), with TRBD1 as a possible D gene (7 bases). CDR3 length: 17 amino acids. V lost 0 bases and J 3 bases, leaving 18 bases between the germline ends. Germline-derived CDR1 and CDR2 are LGHDT and YNNKEL (reference sequence). CDR3 in amino acids: CASSQDRAGGRIYEQYF. In nucleotides, the CDR3 is TGTGCCAGCAGCCAAGATCGGGCAGGGGGGAGAATCTACGAGCAGTACTTC.

The rearrangement links TRBV27 to TRBJ2-7, with a tentative D call TRBD1 (7 bases). CDR1 is MNHEY and CDR2 is SMNVEV in the germline V gene (reference sequence). The CDR3 consists of 15 residues. The V end lost 5 bases, the J end lost 4 bases, and 18 bases lay between the germline ends. Here the CDR3 DNA reads TGTGCCAGCAGTCCCGGTGGAGGGGGCGGGTACGAGCAGTACTTC. This codes for CASSPGGGGGYEQYF.

The V and J genes are TRBV4-1 and TRBJ1-2, with 11 bases identical to TRBD1. The CDR3 sequence is 16 residues long. CDR1 is MGHRA, CDR2 YSYEKL, per germline. After removal of 0 bases from V and 6 bases from J, the junction contained 6 bases not matched to a gene. This CDR3 reads CASSQDLGDRGNGYTF. The CDR3 DNA reads as TGCGCCAGCAGCCAAGATTTAGGGGACAGGGGGAATGGCTACACCTTC.

The chain employs TRBV12-3 or TRBV12-4 and TRBJ1-5; D is unresolved. The V end was cut by 4 bases, the J end by 3 bases, with 4 bases between. This CDR3 is built from 12 residues. The CDR3 protein is CASSSHNQPQHF. CDR3 DNA: TGTGCCAGCAGTTCACACAATCAGCCCCAGCATTTT.

The chain is built from TRBV6-5 and TRBJ1-1; D call uncertain. Trimming took off 0 bases at V and 4 bases at J, with 12 bases between the two ends. Germline V gene sequence: CDR1 MNHEY, CDR2 SVGAGI. The CDR3 has 15 amino acids. CDR3 loop: CASSYSRMMGTEAFF. In nucleotides, the CDR3 is TGTGCCAGCAGTTACTCGAGGATGATGGGCACTGAAGCTTTCTTT.

V and J are TRBV5-6 and TRBJ2-7; possibly TRBD2 for D (6 bases). Germline CDR1 SGHDT, CDR2 YYEEEE. Trimming shortened V by 5 bases and J by 7 bases, and 19 bases separated the two germline ends. The length of the CDR3 is 14 residues. CDR3 in DNA: TGTGCCAGCAGACCCGGACTACTTCCTCGAGAGCAGTACTTC. As protein: CASRPGLLPREQYF.

The CDR3 DNA follows: TGTGCCAGCACCGAGGCAGGGGGCACGAATCAGCCCCAGCATTTT. This codes for CASTEAGGTNQPQHF. The chain recombines TRBV2 with TRBJ1-5, with TRBD1 matching 8 bases. This CDR3 has 15 residues. The germline V gene encodes CDR1 SNHLY and CDR2 FYNNEI. V lost 7 bases, J lost 4 bases, and 9 bases stayed unmatched.

The CDR3 DNA is TGTGCCAGCAGCATCGGGACAGTGGCTTACAATGAGCAGTTCTTC. As protein: CASSIGTVAYNEQFF. This chain joins TRBV9 and TRBJ2-1; 7 bases map to TRBD1. This CDR3 contains 15 residues. V was clipped by 4 bases and J by 4 bases; unmatched bases: 8. Germline CDR1 is SGDLS and CDR2 is YYNGEE.

The chain recombines TRBV6-5 with TRBJ1-1; D is uncertain. V dropped 2 bases and J dropped 4 bases, with 8 bases sitting between them. Germline CDR1 reads MNHEY; CDR2 reads SVGAGI. CDR3 length equals 13 residues. In DNA form, the CDR3 reads TGTGCCAGCAGTTACACCCCCAGCACTGAAGCTTTCTTT. Its protein product is CASSYTPSTEAFF.

This chain connects TRBV5-1 to TRBJ1-1; the match to TRBD1 covers 10 bases. The trim removed 4 bases at V and 5 bases at J, leaving 8 bases unmatched. The CDR3 loop spans 15 amino acids. Germline V lookup: CDR1 SGHRS, CDR2 YFSETQ. The CDR3 region is CASSTVGQGGTEAFF. The CDR3 DNA is TGCGCCAGCAGCACAGTCGGACAGGGGGGGACTGAAGCTTTCTTT.

V is TRBV21-1 and J is TRBJ2-5; no check of the table's D call, TRBD2, against the DNA was made. TRBV21-1 is flagged as a pseudogene. The CDR3 has 16 residues. CDR3 nucleotides: TGTGCCAGCAGCAAAGGATTGGGTAGCGGGGGAGAGACCCAGTACTTC. Residues: CASSKGLGSGGETQYF.

The V and J genes are TRBV15 and TRBJ2-2; a weak D match, TRBD2 (5 bases). The ends were cut back, 8 bases at V and 4 bases at J, with 26 bases in the middle. This CDR3 is built from 18 residues. CDR1 is LNHNV, CDR2 YYDKDF, per germline (reference sequence). In DNA form, the CDR3 reads TGTGCCACCCAGTGGGAGCCGAGGAAGGGAGAGACCACCGGGGAGCTGTTTTTT. Translating it yields CATQWEPRKGETTGELFF.

The genes are TRBV6-5 and TRBJ1-2, with D possibly matching TRBD1 (5 bases). CDR1 and CDR2 from the germline V gene are MNHEY and SVGAGI. Trimming pared 2 bases from V and 4 bases from J, leaving 11 bases between. The CDR3 has 14 amino acids. The CDR3 DNA is TGTGCCAGCAGTTACCAGGGTTTTGCCTATGGCTACACCTTC. Its protein is CASSYQGFAYGYTF.

The V call is TRBV19, the J call TRBJ2-7; perhaps TRBD2 as D (6 bases). Germline CDR1 reads LNHDA; CDR2 reads SQIVND (reference sequence). There are 13 residues in the CDR3. V was shortened by 9 bases and J by 2 bases, with 14 bases between the two germline ends. In DNA form, the CDR3 reads TGTGCCAGCCTCGGGGGTAAAACCTACGAGCAGTACTTC. The encoded protein is CASLGGKTYEQYF. The entire variable domain, with the rest obtained from reference TRBV19 and TRBJ2-7, is as follows: DGGITQSPKYLFRKEGQNVTLSCEQNLNHDAMYWYRQDPGQGLRLIYYSQIVNDFQKGDIAEGYSVSREKKESFPLTVTSAQKNPTAFYLCASLGGKTYEQYFGPGTRLTVT.

This sequence joins TRBV7-8 and TRBJ2-7, with D unresolved. Germline CDR1 and CDR2: SGHVS and FQNEAQ. This CDR3 region has 12 residues. With 4 bases removed from V and 2 bases from J, the gap between germline ends came to 6 bases. In DNA form, the CDR3 reads TGTGCCAGCAGCTCGCGAGCCTACGAGCAGTACTTC. It is translated as CASSSRAYEQYF.

This clone showed up just once. V usage is TRBV11-3 and J usage is TRBJ1-1; D is perhaps TRBD1 (5 bases). CDR1 and CDR2 (germline): SGHNT, YENEEA. V lost 5 bases and J 8 bases, leaving 18 bases between the germline ends. The CDR3 has 14 amino acids. Here the CDR3 reads CASSTRDSSREAFF. In DNA form, the CDR3 reads TGTGCCAGCAGCACCCGAGACAGCTCCCGGGAAGCTTTCTTT.

The V call is TRBV2, the J call TRBJ1-3; a possible D gene is TRBD1 (6 bases). V was cut by 5 bases and J by 3 bases, with 8 bases left in between. This CDR3 contains 13 residues. Per the germline V gene, CDR1 is SNHLY and CDR2 is FYNNEI. The CDR3 reads CASSRTVGNTIYF. The CDR3 bases are TGTGCCAGCAGTAGGACAGTTGGAAACACCATATATTTT.

V is TRBV24-1 and J is TRBJ1-5; D might be TRBD1 (5 bases). Trimming removed 9 bases from V and 3 bases from J, with 20 bases in between. The CDR3 length is 16 residues. Per germline, CDR1 KGHDR and CDR2 SFDVKD. CDR3 nucleotide sequence: TGTGCCACCGGGACGCAGGGAGGAGAATTCAATCAGCCCCAGCATTTT. Its protein is CATGTQGGEFNQPQHF.

The rearrangement joins TRBV6-5 to TRBJ2-1, with TRBD2 identical over 9 bases. CDR1 is MNHEY, CDR2 SVGAGI, per germline. The trim removed 0 bases at V and 6 bases at J, leaving 6 bases unmatched. The CDR3 is made up of 16 amino acids. In DNA form, the CDR3 reads TGTGCCAGCAGTTACTCGACAGCGGGGGGTGTCAATGAGCAGTTCTTC. Translated, it gives CASSYSTAGGVNEQFF.

This chain joins TRBV7-2 and TRBJ1-1; unclear D gene. CDR1 and CDR2 (germline): SGHTA, FQGNSA. The CDR3 has 14 residues. Trimming shortened V by 0 bases and J by 4 bases, and 9 bases separated the two germline ends. Here the CDR3 DNA reads TGTGCCAGCAGCTTAGCGATGGGAGGCACTGAAGCTTTCTTT. Residues: CASSLAMGGTEAFF. Full variable domain (outside the CDR3, taken from reference TRBV7-2 and TRBJ1-1): GAGVSQSPSNKVTEKGKDVELRCDPISGHTALYWYRQSLGQGLEFLIYFQGNSAPDKSGLPSDRFSAERTGGSVSTLTIQRTQQEDSAVYLCASSLAMGGTEAFFGQGTRLTVV.

This sequence joins TRBV13 and TRBJ1-2; D unclear. CDR1 and CDR2 from the germline V gene are PRHDT and FYEKMQ (reference sequence). The V and J ends lost 3 bases and 1 base respectively, with 15 bases between them. The CDR3 runs 16 residues. CDR3 protein: CASSFLGLTYNYGYTF. The CDR3 nucleotides are TGTGCCAGCAGCTTTCTCGGACTGACTTATAACTATGGCTACACCTTC.

The V and J genes are TRBV18 and TRBJ1-3; 8 bases are a match to TRBD1. Losses at the gene ends were 5 bases for V and 2 bases for J; bases not matched to a gene: 2. CDR3 length equals 14 residues. Germline loops: CDR1 KGHSH, CDR2 LQKENI. For the CDR3, the DNA is TGTGCCAGCTCAGTGGACAGGGCTGGAAACACCATATATTTT. This gives the protein CASSVDRAGNTIYF.

The chain carries TRBV5-4 and TRBJ1-2, with TRBD1 as a possible D gene (6 bases). The CDR3 is 16 amino acids. Trimming pared 4 bases from V and 0 bases from J, leaving 16 bases between. Germline V CDR1 and CDR2: SGHNT, YYREEE (reference sequence). This CDR3 reads CASSPSRTEANYGYTF. The CDR3 DNA reads as TGTGCCAGCAGCCCATCTCGGACAGAAGCTAACTATGGCTACACCTTC.

V and J are TRBV11-3 and TRBJ2-3; D is possibly TRBD2 (6 bases). V lost 7 bases and J 6 bases, leaving 20 bases between the germline ends. The CDR3 is 15 residues long. The germline V gene has CDR1 SGHNT and CDR2 YENEEA. The CDR3 DNA follows: TGTGCCAGCAACGTAAACGGACTAAGGGCGGATACGCAGTATTTT. It codes for CASNVNGLRADTQYF.